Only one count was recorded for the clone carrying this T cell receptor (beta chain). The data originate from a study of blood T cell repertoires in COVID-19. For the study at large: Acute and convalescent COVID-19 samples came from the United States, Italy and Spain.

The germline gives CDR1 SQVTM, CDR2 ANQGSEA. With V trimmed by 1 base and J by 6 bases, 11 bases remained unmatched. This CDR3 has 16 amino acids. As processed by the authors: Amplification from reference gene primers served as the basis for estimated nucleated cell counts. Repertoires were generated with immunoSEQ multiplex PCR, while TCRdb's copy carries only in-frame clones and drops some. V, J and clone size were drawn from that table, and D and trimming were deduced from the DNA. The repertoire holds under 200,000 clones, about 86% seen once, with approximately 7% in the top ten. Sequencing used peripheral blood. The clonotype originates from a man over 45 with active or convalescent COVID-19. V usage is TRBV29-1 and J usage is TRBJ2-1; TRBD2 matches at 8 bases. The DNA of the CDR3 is TGCAGCGTTGAAGTAGGGCTGGGCGGGAGGTCCAATGAGCAGTTCTTC. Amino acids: CSVEVGLGGRSNEQFF.